This paragraph covers one T cell receptor (beta chain) sequence. Antigen unknown. V was clipped by 5 bases and J by 4 bases, with 14 bases between them. The CDR3 loop spans 14 amino acids. Germline V gives CDR1 MDHEN, CDR2 SYDVKM. The source of the sample is a study of beta chain features in type 1 diabetes. Study-level points and caveats: The naive, central memory and Treg TCRB repertoires of patients appeared to be more similar to one another than those of healthy donors.

The isolated RNA, all of it, was reverse transcribed, so expressed TCRB transcripts were what got sequenced. There were approximately 3.5 million reads on average in the naive, central memory and regulatory T cell samples. The data were produced by immunoSEQ multiplex PCR, yet TCRdb's version contains in-frame clones alone and is incomplete. The table lists around 310,000 clones, 11% of them singletons. The source is a young woman in good health. The V call is TRBV28, the J call TRBJ2-5; D might be TRBD1 (6 bases). Source material: naive CD4+ T cells from blood. The CDR3 region has the DNA TGTGCCAGCAGTCACGGGACACTTTCAGAGACCCAGTACTTC. It codes for CASSHGTLSETQYF. Variable domain in full (rest from reference TRBV28 and TRBJ2-5): DVKVTQSSRYLVKRTGEKVFLECVQDMDHENMFWYRQDPGLGLRLIYFSYDVKMKEKGDIPEGYSVSREKKERFSLILESASTNQTSMYLCASSHGTLSETQYFGPGTRLLVL.